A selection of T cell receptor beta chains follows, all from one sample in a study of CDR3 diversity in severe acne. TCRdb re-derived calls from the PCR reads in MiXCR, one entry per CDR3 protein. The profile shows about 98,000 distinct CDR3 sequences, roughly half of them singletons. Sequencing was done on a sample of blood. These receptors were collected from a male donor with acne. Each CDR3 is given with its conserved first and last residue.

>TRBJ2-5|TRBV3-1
CASSPTSQETQYF
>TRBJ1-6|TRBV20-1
CSANGQGGSPLHF
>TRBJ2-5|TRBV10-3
CAIGGGETQYF
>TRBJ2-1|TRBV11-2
CASSFYPGAPPNEQFF
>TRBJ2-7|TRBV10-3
CAISTGQGTYEQYF
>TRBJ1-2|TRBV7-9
CASSLGGGNTGYTF
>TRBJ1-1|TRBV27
CASSSQRYTEAFF
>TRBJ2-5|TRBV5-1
CASSDRGQGTQYF
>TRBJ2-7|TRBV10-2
CASIPGQIYEQYF
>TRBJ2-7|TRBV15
CATSRESPGQGWYEQYF
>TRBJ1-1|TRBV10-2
CASSEIGDTEAFF